A selection of T cell receptor beta chains follows, all from one sample in a study of post-analysis software for immune sequencing data. TCRdb fed the PCR reads into MiXCR, producing one record per CDR3 protein. The sample lists approximately 630,000 distinct CDR3 sequences; approximately 59% were seen once. Specimen: blood. The receptors were sampled from a girl aged 2 to 9 with multiple sclerosis. Each CDR3 is given with its conserved first and last residue. D genes are given only for firm matches. Where a row states a size, it is once, few, many or the class of an expanded clone; other rows omit it.

clone size: -; CDR3 length: 14; D gene: TRBD1; J gene: TRBJ1-2; V gene: TRBV12-3/TRBV12-4; CDR3 DNA: TGTGCCAGCATCGCCGGGCAGGGGGCGCGTGGCTACACCTTC; CDR3 protein: CASIAGQGARGYTF
clone size: -; CDR3 length: 12; D gene: -; J gene: TRBJ2-3; V gene: TRBV13; CDR3 DNA: TGTGCCAGCAGCGGCCCCGCAGATACGCAGTATTTT; CDR3 protein: CASSGPADTQYF
clone size: -; CDR3 length: 12; D gene: -; J gene: TRBJ2-7; V gene: TRBV7-2; CDR3 DNA: TGTGCCAGCAGCCGACCCAACTACGAGCAGTACTTC; CDR3 protein: CASSRPNYEQYF
clone size: -; CDR3 length: 14; D gene: TRBD1; J gene: TRBJ2-5; V gene: TRBV3-1; CDR3 DNA: TGTGCCAGCAGACCGACAGGGGTGCAAGAGACCCAGTACTTC; CDR3 protein: CASRPTGVQETQYF
clone size: once; CDR3 length: 15; D gene: TRBD1; J gene: TRBJ2-1; V gene: TRBV2; CDR3 DNA: TGTGCCAGCAGTAAGGACAGGGAGTCCTACAATGAGCAGTTCTTC; CDR3 protein: CASSKDRESYNEQFF
clone size: few; CDR3 length: 15; D gene: TRBD1; J gene: TRBJ2-6; V gene: TRBV29-1; CDR3 DNA: TGCAGCGTTGAAAATCAGGGGGCTGGGGCCAACGTCCTGACTTTC; CDR3 protein: CSVENQGAGANVLTF
clone size: few; CDR3 length: 17; D gene: -; J gene: TRBJ2-1; V gene: TRBV6-6; CDR3 DNA: TGTGCCAGCAGTTTCCCCCCAGGGGGGTCAACCTACAATGAGCAGTTCTTC; CDR3 protein: CASSFPPGGSTYNEQFF
clone size: -; CDR3 length: 14; D gene: -; J gene: TRBJ1-1; V gene: TRBV15; CDR3 DNA: TGTGCCACCGCCGCGAAGGGGGGCCCGGCTGAAGCTTTCTTT; CDR3 protein: CATAAKGGPAEAFF
clone size: -; CDR3 length: 16; D gene: -; J gene: TRBJ1-2; V gene: TRBV4-2; CDR3 DNA: TGTGCCAGCAGCCAAGATCCCATCGGGGGGGGTGATGGCTACACCTTC; CDR3 protein: CASSQDPIGGGDGYTF
clone size: -; CDR3 length: 14; D gene: -; J gene: TRBJ2-5; V gene: TRBV28; CDR3 DNA: TGTGCCAGCAGTGGAGCTAGTTGGTCCGAGACCCAGTACTTC; CDR3 protein: CASSGASWSETQYF
clone size: -; CDR3 length: 15; D gene: -; J gene: TRBJ2-3; V gene: TRBV30; CDR3 DNA: TGTGCCTGGAGTGTAAAGGCGGGAAACACAGATACGCAGTATTTT; CDR3 protein: CAWSVKAGNTDTQYF
clone size: once; CDR3 length: 13; D gene: TRBD1; J gene: TRBJ1-2; V gene: TRBV5-1; CDR3 DNA: TGCGCCAGCAGCCATGACAGGGTCTATGGCTACACCTTC; CDR3 protein: CASSHDRVYGYTF
clone size: -; CDR3 length: 16; D gene: TRBD1; J gene: TRBJ2-2; V gene: TRBV5-1; CDR3 DNA: TGCGCCAGCAGCACAGCCGGGACAGGGAATACCGGGGAGCTGTTTTTT; CDR3 protein: CASSTAGTGNTGELFF
clone size: few; CDR3 length: 12; D gene: -; J gene: TRBJ2-7; V gene: TRBV27; CDR3 DNA: TGTGCCAGCAGTTCAACCGCGTACGAGCAGTACTTC; CDR3 protein: CASSSTAYEQYF
clone size: -; CDR3 length: 13; D gene: TRBD1; J gene: TRBJ2-7; V gene: TRBV13; CDR3 DNA: TGTGCCAGCAGCACGACAGGGGACTACGAGCAGTACTTC; CDR3 protein: CASSTTGDYEQYF
clone size: -; CDR3 length: 17; D gene: TRBD2; J gene: TRBJ2-3; V gene: TRBV12-3/TRBV12-4; CDR3 DNA: TGTGCCAGCAGTTTTCTAGCGGGAGGGCCCTCGACAGATACGCAGTATTTT; CDR3 protein: CASSFLAGGPSTDTQYF
clone size: few; CDR3 length: 16; D gene: TRBD1; J gene: TRBJ2-5; V gene: TRBV5-1; CDR3 DNA: TGCGCCAGCAGCTTGGGAGAGACAGGGGGTATGGAGACCCAGTACTTC; CDR3 protein: CASSLGETGGMETQYF
clone size: -; CDR3 length: 16; D gene: TRBD1; J gene: TRBJ2-7; V gene: TRBV7-8; CDR3 DNA: TGTGCCAGCAGCTTAGCCCGGGACAGGGGCGATTACGAGCAGTACTTC; CDR3 protein: CASSLARDRGDYEQYF
clone size: -; CDR3 length: 15; D gene: -; J gene: TRBJ2-3; V gene: TRBV12-3/TRBV12-4; CDR3 DNA: TGTGCCAGCAGGTCGGACAGTGAAAAACCGGATACGCAGTATTTT; CDR3 protein: CASRSDSEKPDTQYF
clone size: -; CDR3 length: 14; D gene: TRBD1; J gene: TRBJ2-2; V gene: TRBV20-1; CDR3 DNA: TGCAGTGCTATCAGGGGGCAGAACACCGGGGAGCTGTTTTTT; CDR3 protein: CSAIRGQNTGELFF
clone size: -; CDR3 length: 17; D gene: -; J gene: TRBJ2-7; V gene: TRBV14; CDR3 DNA: TGTGCCAGCAGCCAAGATAGACCCCGGGGTATGAAACACGAGCAGTACTTC; CDR3 protein: CASSQDRPRGMKHEQYF
clone size: few; CDR3 length: 13; D gene: -; J gene: TRBJ1-5; V gene: TRBV5-1; CDR3 DNA: TGCGCCAGCAGCTTGGACAGTCATCAGCCCCAGCATTTT; CDR3 protein: CASSLDSHQPQHF
clone size: once; CDR3 length: 18; D gene: TRBD1; J gene: TRBJ1-5; V gene: TRBV12-3/TRBV12-4; CDR3 DNA: TGTGCCAGCAGCATATGGGGTCCGGGACAGGCTGGTAGTCAGCCCCAGCATTTT; CDR3 protein: CASSIWGPGQAGSQPQHF
clone size: -; CDR3 length: 18; D gene: TRBD2; J gene: TRBJ2-3; V gene: TRBV4-2; CDR3 DNA: TGTGCCAGCAGCCATCCGGGACTAGCGGGGGAGGAGACAGATACGCAGTATTTT; CDR3 protein: CASSHPGLAGEETDTQYF
clone size: few; CDR3 length: 14; D gene: -; J gene: TRBJ2-3; V gene: TRBV11-3; CDR3 DNA: TGTGCCAGCAGCTCGGGCCCGGGGAGAGATACGCAGTATTTT; CDR3 protein: CASSSGPGRDTQYF
clone size: -; CDR3 length: 12; D gene: -; J gene: TRBJ1-2; V gene: TRBV20-1; CDR3 DNA: TGCAGTGCTATCTATCGACACCGTCGACGCACCTTC; CDR3 protein: CSAIYRHRRRTF
clone size: -; CDR3 length: 13; D gene: -; J gene: TRBJ1-2; V gene: TRBV9; CDR3 DNA: TGTGCCAGCAGCGTAGCTCCGTCTGACAGCTACACCTTC; CDR3 protein: CASSVAPSDSYTF
clone size: -; CDR3 length: 13; D gene: -; J gene: TRBJ2-7; V gene: TRBV5-1; CDR3 DNA: TGCGCCAGCAGCCCCGGGACGGGGGTCGAGCAGTACTTC; CDR3 protein: CASSPGTGVEQYF
clone size: -; CDR3 length: 14; D gene: -; J gene: TRBJ1-2; V gene: TRBV5-6; CDR3 DNA: TGTGCCAGCAGGCTGGGACGGATGTACTATGGCTACACCTTC; CDR3 protein: CASRLGRMYYGYTF
clone size: -; CDR3 length: 13; D gene: TRBD1; J gene: TRBJ1-5; V gene: TRBV12-3/TRBV12-4; CDR3 DNA: TGTGCCAGCCTGGGACAGTCAAATCAGCCCCAGCATTTT; CDR3 protein: CASLGQSNQPQHF
clone size: few; CDR3 length: 22; D gene: -; J gene: TRBJ2-1; V gene: TRBV7-3; CDR3 DNA: TGTGCCAGCAGACGATCCAAGACCAGAACAAGGCTTGAATCTGGCTCCTACAATGAGCAGTTCTTC; CDR3 protein: CASRRSKTRTRLESGSYNEQFF
clone size: -; CDR3 length: 14; D gene: -; J gene: TRBJ2-3; V gene: TRBV5-1; CDR3 DNA: TGCGCCAGCAGCTTGGAGGGCCGCACAGATACGCAGTATTTT; CDR3 protein: CASSLEGRTDTQYF
clone size: -; CDR3 length: 17; D gene: TRBD2; J gene: TRBJ2-7; V gene: TRBV27; CDR3 DNA: TGTGCCAGCAGTCTAAGGGTCATAGCGGGAACCAGCTACGAGCAGTACTTC; CDR3 protein: CASSLRVIAGTSYEQYF
clone size: -; CDR3 length: 17; D gene: -; J gene: TRBJ2-1; V gene: TRBV4-3; CDR3 DNA: TGCGCCAGCAGCCAATTCGGGGCCTCGAGCTCCTACAATGAGCAGTTCTTC; CDR3 protein: CASSQFGASSSYNEQFF
clone size: once; CDR3 length: 14; D gene: -; J gene: TRBJ2-4; V gene: TRBV10-3; CDR3 DNA: TGTGCCATCAGTGAGTTTAAGGGAAAAAACATTCAGTACTTC; CDR3 protein: CAISEFKGKNIQYF
clone size: -; CDR3 length: 14; D gene: -; J gene: TRBJ2-3; V gene: TRBV7-2; CDR3 DNA: TGTGCCAGCAAAAGGGACCCGCCCGGAGATACGCAGTATTTT; CDR3 protein: CASKRDPPGDTQYF
clone size: -; CDR3 length: 15; D gene: TRBD2; J gene: TRBJ2-7; V gene: TRBV11-2; CDR3 DNA: TGTGCCAGCAGCTTATACGATACTAGCGGCTACGAGCAGTACTTC; CDR3 protein: CASSLYDTSGYEQYF
clone size: few; CDR3 length: 14; D gene: -; J gene: TRBJ1-1; V gene: TRBV11-2; CDR3 DNA: TGTGCCAGCACCCAACCCGGGGGGTGGACTGAAGCTTTCTTT; CDR3 protein: CASTQPGGWTEAFF
clone size: -; CDR3 length: 17; D gene: -; J gene: TRBJ2-1; V gene: TRBV20-1; CDR3 DNA: TGCAGTGCTATTGGGCGGGCCGACCAGGGGATATACAATGAGCAGTTCTTC; CDR3 protein: CSAIGRADQGIYNEQFF
clone size: -; CDR3 length: 15; D gene: -; J gene: TRBJ2-5; V gene: TRBV5-1; CDR3 DNA: TGCGCCAGCAGCTTGATGTCGTCAGGTCAAGAGACCCAGTACTTC; CDR3 protein: CASSLMSSGQETQYF
clone size: -; CDR3 length: 15; D gene: TRBD1; J gene: TRBJ1-5; V gene: TRBV7-2; CDR3 DNA: TGTGCCAGCAGCTTATGGCAGGGGGTCGGTCAGCCCCAGCATTTT; CDR3 protein: CASSLWQGVGQPQHF
clone size: -; CDR3 length: 15; D gene: -; J gene: TRBJ1-2; V gene: TRBV6-2/TRBV6-3; CDR3 DNA: TGTGCCAGCAGTTACGTAGCCGGTAGGGGCTATGGCTACACCTTC; CDR3 protein: CASSYVAGRGYGYTF
clone size: once; CDR3 length: 14; D gene: -; J gene: TRBJ2-1; V gene: TRBV10-2; CDR3 DNA: TGCGCCAGCAGTGGCTACCAGCAGAACAATGAGCAGTTCTTC; CDR3 protein: CASSGYQQNNEQFF
clone size: few; CDR3 length: 10; D gene: -; J gene: TRBJ1-1; V gene: TRBV7-9; CDR3 DNA: TGTGCCAGCGGGGGCACTGAAGCTTTCTTT; CDR3 protein: CASGGTEAFF
clone size: -; CDR3 length: 19; D gene: TRBD2; J gene: TRBJ2-1; V gene: TRBV13; CDR3 DNA: TGTGCCAGCAGCCCATCCTTTATCGGGGGGACGTTCTCCTACAATGAGCAGTTCTTC; CDR3 protein: CASSPSFIGGTFSYNEQFF
clone size: -; CDR3 length: 15; D gene: TRBD2; J gene: TRBJ2-7; V gene: TRBV29-1; CDR3 DNA: TGCAGCGTTGAATCCCTAGCGGGAGGGTTCTACGAGCAGTACTTC; CDR3 protein: CSVESLAGGFYEQYF
clone size: -; CDR3 length: 18; D gene: TRBD2; J gene: TRBJ2-1; V gene: TRBV4-1; CDR3 DNA: TGCGCCAGCAGCCCGATTGGGGTTCAGACTAGCGGGACCAATGAGCAGTTCTTC; CDR3 protein: CASSPIGVQTSGTNEQFF
clone size: -; CDR3 length: 14; D gene: -; J gene: TRBJ1-2; V gene: TRBV7-2; CDR3 DNA: TGTGCCAGCAGCTTACAGTTAACCGACTATGGCTACACCTTC; CDR3 protein: CASSLQLTDYGYTF
clone size: -; CDR3 length: 15; D gene: TRBD2; J gene: TRBJ2-7; V gene: TRBV6-5; CDR3 DNA: TGTGCCAGCAGTCCCACTAGCGGGGGGGCCCGTGAGCAGTACTTC; CDR3 protein: CASSPTSGGAREQYF
clone size: -; CDR3 length: 12; D gene: -; J gene: TRBJ2-1; V gene: TRBV20-1; CDR3 DNA: TGCAGTGCTAGAGTTCTGGGGGTTGAGCAGTTCTTC; CDR3 protein: CSARVLGVEQFF
clone size: few; CDR3 length: 16; D gene: TRBD1; J gene: TRBJ2-1; V gene: TRBV12-3/TRBV12-4; CDR3 DNA: TGTGCCAGCAGTAAATCGTCCGGGACAGGTTACAATGAGCAGTTCTTC; CDR3 protein: CASSKSSGTGYNEQFF
clone size: -; CDR3 length: 13; D gene: -; J gene: TRBJ2-3; V gene: TRBV2; CDR3 DNA: TGTGCCAGCACGTCCCAGGCCACAGATACGCAGTATTTT; CDR3 protein: CASTSQATDTQYF
clone size: many; CDR3 length: 12; D gene: -; J gene: TRBJ2-1; V gene: TRBV27; CDR3 DNA: TGTGCCAGCAGTTCGGACTACAATGAGCAGTTCTTC; CDR3 protein: CASSSDYNEQFF